This TCR beta chain is from a study of monozygotic twins with inflammatory bowel disease (dated by TCRdb to between 2018 and 2020). Background for the entire study: The complete study included 28 monozygotic twin pairs: 19 IBD-discordant Danish pairs and nine German pairs, of which four were IBD-concordant and five were IBD-discordant. The search for disease-associated traits relied mainly on comparing IBD patients with their genetically identical healthy co-twins within discordant pairs. Each individual had, on average, about 151 000 unique TCRalpha sequences and 181 000 unique TCRbeta sequences available for analysis. Overall results and qualifications from the work: No difference in repertoire similarity was observed between concordant and discordant twins, possibly owing to limited statistical power. Compared with healthy twins, IBD patients shared fewer clonotypes with other individuals, and the difference was most pronounced in patients with signs of disease activity. Differing immunosuppressive treatments among patients may have added background noise and inter-individual variability to the repertoires. IBD patients had lower TCRbeta repertoire diversity, measured by the inverse Simpson index, than their healthy co-twins. Different T cell subtypes could not be distinguished in the analysis. The results gave no support for a single strong signal or clonotype linked to IBD.

From each donor, a roughly 2.3 ml peripheral blood sample was drawn into PAXgene tubes and stored at -80 degrees C. Without T cell sorting, total RNA was isolated from whole blood using the PAXgene blood miRNA kit on an automated QIAcube. Peripheral blood from monozygotic twin pairs, either concordant or discordant for inflammatory bowel disease, underwent deep TCRalpha and TCRbeta repertoire profiling that used unique molecular barcoding. Smoking habits were recorded for all twin pairs, and each individual was classified as a current, former or never smoker. The CDR1 and CDR2 encoded by the germline V gene are SGHAT and FQNNGV. The CDR3 has 16 amino acids, counting the end cysteine and phenylalanine. No DNA accompanies this entry. Preparation of the library involved 5' RACE. Each TCR library was prepared from about 3,300 ng of total RNA. For each sample, cDNA was synthesized in eight separate reactions using SMARTScribe reverse transcriptase. During cDNA synthesis, template switching was used to introduce unique molecular identifiers that contained a 6-nucleotide sample barcode. Two nested PCRs of roughly 16 and 10 cycles amplified the TCRalpha and TCRbeta cDNA, and bead purification followed each PCR. Before amplification, the cDNA was treated with uracil DNA-glycosylase and purified using the QIAquick PCR purification kit. The second PCR added Illumina TruSeq-compatible adapters along with sample-specific barcodes. TapeStation and Qubit were used to check library quality and concentration, and 5 ng of each library went into the pool. The pooled libraries were sequenced with 2 x 100 bp reads and custom sequencing primers on an Illumina HiSeq2500 single-index Rapid Run. The paper's processing steps were these. PCR and sequencing errors were corrected by UMI-based consensus assembly using MiGEC version 1.2.6. MiXCR version 2.1.1 handled V(D)J alignment, clonotype assembly and CDR3 extraction. Normalisation of gene usage, clonotype sharing and MAIT/NKT TCR abundance was achieved by analysing the top 1000, 10 000 and 20 000 clonotypes per sample. Diversity was computed as the inverse Simpson index with the vegan R package after downsampling to 27 000 UMIs. Paired Mann-Whitney U tests were applied to discordant twin pairs, with Benjamini-Hochberg correction for multiple testing. Each entry corresponds to one CDR3 protein sequence from reads that TCRdb reprocessed, and DNA is not given. TCRdb's processing, not the authors', yielded these V and J calls. This sample's listing comprises some 200,000 distinct CDR3 sequences. The leading ten clones occupy less than 9% of the sample.

Remarks on this clonotype: This clone's antigen is unknown.

The source material was blood. This TCR was sampled from a human donor with ulcerative colitis or Crohn's disease, or a healthy co-twin of an affected twin (not recorded which). The chain is made from TRBV11-2 and TRBJ1-2. CDR3 region: CASSLPEGGWDYGYTF.